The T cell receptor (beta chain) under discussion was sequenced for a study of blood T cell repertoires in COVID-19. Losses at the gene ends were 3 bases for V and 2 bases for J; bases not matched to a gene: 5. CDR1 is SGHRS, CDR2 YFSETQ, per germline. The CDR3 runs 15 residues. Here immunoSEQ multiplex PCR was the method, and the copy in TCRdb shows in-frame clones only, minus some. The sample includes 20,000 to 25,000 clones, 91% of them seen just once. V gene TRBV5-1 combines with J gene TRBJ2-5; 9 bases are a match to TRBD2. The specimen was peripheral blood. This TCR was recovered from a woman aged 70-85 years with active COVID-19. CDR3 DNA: TGCGCCAGCAGCTCTAGCGGGGCCCGGCAAGAGACCCAGTACTTC. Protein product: CASSSSGARQETQYF. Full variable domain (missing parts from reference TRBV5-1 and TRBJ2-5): KAGVTQTPRYLIKTRGQQVTLSCSPISGHRSVSWYQQTPGQGLQFLFEYFSETQRNKGNFPGRFSGRQFSNSRSEMNVSTLELGDSALYLCASSSSGARQETQYFGPGTRLLVL.